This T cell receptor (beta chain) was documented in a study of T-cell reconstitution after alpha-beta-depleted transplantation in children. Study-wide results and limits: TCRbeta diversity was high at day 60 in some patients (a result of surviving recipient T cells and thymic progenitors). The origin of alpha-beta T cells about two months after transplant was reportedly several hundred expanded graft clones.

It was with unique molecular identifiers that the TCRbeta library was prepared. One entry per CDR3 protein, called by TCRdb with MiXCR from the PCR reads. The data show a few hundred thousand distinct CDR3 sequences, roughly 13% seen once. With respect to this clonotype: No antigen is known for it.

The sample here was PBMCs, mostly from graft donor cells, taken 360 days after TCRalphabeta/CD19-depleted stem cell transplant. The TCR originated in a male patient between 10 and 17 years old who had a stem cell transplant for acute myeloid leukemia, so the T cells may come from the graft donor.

CDR3 sequence: CSVDSPAGSYNEQFF. As DNA, the CDR3 is TGCAGCGTTGATTCCCCAGCGGGGTCCTACAATGAGCAGTTCTTC. The rearrangement links TRBV29-1 to TRBJ2-1; 7 bases are a match to TRBD2. The V gene end was trimmed by 3 bases and the J gene end by 1 base; junction bases not matched to a gene: 6. The germline V gene encodes CDR1 SQVTM and CDR2 ANQGSEA. The CDR3 loop spans 15 amino acids.